The 32 T cell receptor beta chains given below trace back to one sample, sequenced in a study of cytomegalovirus exposure and HLA in healthy donors. Here immunoSEQ multiplex PCR was the method, and the copy in TCRdb shows in-frame clones only, minus some. Here the sample spans roughly 150,000 clones, 88% being singletons. The sequenced sample consisted of PBMCs. The receptors come from a man aged 18-30 years in good health and CMV-seronegative.

The V and J genes are TRBV5-4 and TRBJ2-7, with 7 bases fitting TRBD2. Germline assignment: CDR1 SGHNT and CDR2 YYREEE (reference sequence). Trimming at V came to 4 bases and at J to 7 bases, leaving 11 bases not matched to a gene. The CDR3 loop spans 14 amino acids. CDR3 region: CASSGGGGSGEQYV. DNA for the CDR3: TGTGCCAGCAGCGGCGGCGGGGGTTCGGGAGAGCAGTACGTC.

This clone was picked up one time. The chain has TRBV28 and TRBJ1-2; maybe TRBD1 (6 bases). V shed 4 bases and J shed 4 bases, with 13 bases lying between them. In germline, CDR1 is MDHEN, CDR2 SYDVKM. This CDR3 contains 14 residues. The chain's CDR3 is CASSSGGVPYGYTF. In nucleotides, the CDR3 is TGTGCCAGCAGTTCTGGGGGCGTGCCCTATGGCTACACCTTC.

The chain has TRBV5-4 and TRBJ2-5; unclear D gene. V was pared by 2 bases and J by 5 bases, with 13 bases between. The germline gives CDR1 SGHNT, CDR2 YYREEE (reference sequence). CDR3 length: 14 amino acids. CDR3 DNA sequence: TGTGCCAGCAGCTTTGATACTACCCAGGAGACCCAGTACTTC. Translated: CASSFDTTQETQYF.

A single count supports this clone. The V and J genes are TRBV29-1 and TRBJ2-1; tentatively, D is TRBD2 (6 bases). Germline loops: CDR1 SQVTM, CDR2 ANQGSEA. V was trimmed by 0 bases and J by 4 bases, leaving 19 bases between them. The CDR3 sequence is 17 residues long. The CDR3 loop reads CSVEDVGPGGVYNEQFF. For the CDR3, the DNA is TGCAGCGTTGAAGATGTTGGGCCCGGCGGGGTTTACAATGAGCAGTTCTTC.

The chain couples TRBV19 to TRBJ2-7; the D gene is possibly TRBD2 (5 bases). CDR3 length: 13 amino acids. Germline assignment: CDR1 LNHDA and CDR2 SQIVND (reference sequence). Trimming shortened V by 10 bases and J by 2 bases, and 15 bases separated the two germline ends. The CDR3 here is CATSSGNPYEQYV. The CDR3 region has the DNA TGTGCCACCTCCTCCGGGAATCCCTACGAGCAGTACGTC.

The V gene is TRBV7-9, the J gene TRBJ2-1; TRBD2 aligns across 14 bases. With 5 bases clipped from V and 6 bases from J, the junction kept 6 bases outside the gene matches. This CDR3 has 16 amino acids. Germline values: CDR1 SEHNR, CDR2 FQNEAQ (reference sequence). The CDR3 coding sequence is TGTGCCAGCAGCACCTCGGGACTAGCGGGGGTCAATGAGCAGTTCTTC. Translated, it gives CASSTSGLAGVNEQFF.

V is TRBV20-1 and J is TRBJ1-2; D is unresolved. Looked up from germline, CDR1 is DFQATT and CDR2 is SNEGSKA (reference sequence). The CDR3 runs 11 residues. CDR3 nucleotide sequence: TGCAGAGGAGAGGGCAACTATGGCTACACCTTC. Residues: CRGEGNYGYTF.

The rearrangement uses TRBV14 and TRBJ2-4; TRBD2 aligns across 7 bases. Trimming removed 3 bases from V and 1 base from J; junction bases left unmatched: 6. This CDR3 contains 16 residues. Looked up from germline, CDR1 is SGHDN and CDR2 is FVKESK. CDR3 loop: CASSQALAAAKNIQYF. The CDR3 nucleotides are TGTGCCAGCAGCCAGGCGCTAGCGGCTGCCAAAAACATTCAGTACTTC.

The chain employs TRBV6-5 and TRBJ1-2, with D uncertain. The ends were cut back, 7 bases at V and 7 bases at J, with 16 bases in the middle. The CDR3 length is 13 residues. Germline-derived CDR1 and CDR2 are MNHEY and SVGAGI. The CDR3 bases are TGTGCCAGCACCCCGGAGGGTAAGGGTGGCTACACCTTC. Its protein is CASTPEGKGGYTF.

CDR3 sequence reads: CASSPPAGGPYNEQFF. For the CDR3, the DNA is TGTGCCAGCTCACCACCGGCGGGGGGGCCGTACAATGAGCAGTTCTTC. The chain uses TRBV18 and TRBJ2-1, with 9 nucleotides matching TRBD2. This CDR3 has 16 residues. CDR1 and CDR2 from the germline V gene are KGHSH and LQKENI. Losses at the gene ends were 0 bases for V and 4 bases for J; bases not matched to a gene: 4.

This CDR3 reads CASSITRSEQYF. Here the CDR3 DNA reads TGTGCCAGTAGTATTACTCGCTCCGAGCAGTACTTC. V usage is TRBV19 and J usage is TRBJ2-7, with D uncertain. The CDR3 sequence is 12 residues long. V was cut by 3 bases and J by 6 bases, with 9 bases left in between. CDR1 and CDR2 (germline): LNHDA, SQIVND (reference sequence).

As DNA, the CDR3 is TGTGCCAGCAGTTCCCGACAGGGAATCTTGGGGACTGAAGCTTTCTTT. As protein: CASSSRQGILGTEAFF. The chain carries TRBV27 and TRBJ1-1; the match to TRBD1 covers 7 bases. There are 16 residues in the CDR3. Germline V CDR1 and CDR2: MNHEY, SMNVEV (reference sequence). Losses at the gene ends were 4 bases for V and 5 bases for J; bases not matched to a gene: 13.

The chain uses TRBV5-1 and TRBJ2-1, with D maybe TRBD1 (6 bases). The CDR3 is 14 amino acids. From germline, CDR1 is SGHRS and CDR2 YFSETQ. V lost 1 base, J lost 5 bases, and 10 bases lay in between. Written as DNA, the CDR3 is TGCGCCAGCAGCTTGAGGACAGCCAACAATGAGCAGTTCTTC. This encodes CASSLRTANNEQFF.

This chain joins TRBV6-6 and TRBJ2-3, with 8 bases lining up with TRBD1. Germline-derived CDR1 and CDR2 are MNHNY and SVGAGI (reference sequence). This CDR3 is built from 14 residues. V trimming: 2 bases; J trimming: 4 bases; junction bases outside the gene matches: 2. The CDR3 sequence: CASSYRTGPDTQYF. As DNA, the CDR3 is TGTGCCAGCAGTTACCGGACAGGGCCAGATACGCAGTATTTT.

The chain employs TRBV7-9 and TRBJ2-2; 7 positions agree with TRBD1. The CDR3 totals 14 residues. CDR1 and CDR2 (germline): SEHNR, FQNEAQ (reference sequence). The ends lost 5 bases at V and 8 bases at J; junction bases unmatched: 8. The CDR3 sequence: CASSPQGSKGELFF. In nucleotides, the CDR3 is TGTGCCAGCAGCCCACAGGGGTCAAAAGGGGAGCTGTTTTTT.

The chain has TRBV4-3 and TRBJ1-1; TRBD1 matches at 8 bases. J gave up 1 base and V 3 bases, and 4 bases lay outside the gene matches. The CDR3 is 15 residues long. Germline CDR1 and CDR2: LGHNA and YSLEER. CDR3 loop: CASSQDGQGNTEAFF. CDR3 in DNA: TGCGCCAGCAGCCAGGACGGACAGGGGAACACTGAAGCTTTCTTT.

J is TRBJ2-5 and V is TRBV7-2; TRBD2 agrees at 7 bases. CDR3 size: 15 residues. Germline trimming cut 5 bases from V and 4 bases from J; bases unmatched to any gene: 10. Germline lookup yields CDR1 SGHTA and CDR2 FQGNSA. For the CDR3, the DNA is TGTGCCAGCAGCCGTGGACTAGGACTATTAGAGACCCAGTACTTC. Protein sequence: CASSRGLGLLETQYF.

V and J are TRBV5-1 and TRBJ2-6, with 7 bases aligning to TRBD1. V lost 4 bases, J lost 2 bases, and 3 bases stayed unmatched. Germline values: CDR1 SGHRS, CDR2 YFSETQ. The CDR3 sequence is 15 residues long. The CDR3 is CASSERGPGANVLTF. For the CDR3, the DNA is TGCGCCAGCAGCGAAAGGGGGCCTGGGGCCAACGTCCTGACTTTC.

The J gene is TRBJ1-1, the V gene TRBV7-2, with D unclear. CDR1 and CDR2 (germline): SGHTA, FQGNSA. Trimming took off 1 base at V and 3 bases at J, with 9 bases between the two ends. CDR3 length: 14 residues. DNA of the CDR3: TGTGCCAGCAGCTTAGGGTGGACTTACACTGAAGCTTTCTTT. Translating it yields CASSLGWTYTEAFF.

The chain joins TRBV13 to TRBJ2-3; tentatively, D is TRBD1 (6 bases). The CDR3 is made up of 14 amino acids. V was pared by 8 bases and J by 0 bases, with 12 bases between. The germline gives CDR1 PRHDT, CDR2 FYEKMQ (reference sequence). CDR3 loop: CASLNRASTDTQYF. The CDR3 DNA reads TGTGCCAGCCTGAACAGGGCCAGCACAGATACGCAGTATTTT.

The chain couples TRBV28 to TRBJ2-7; TRBD2 agrees at 12 bases. This CDR3 spans 17 amino acids. With 5 bases clipped from V and 2 bases from J, the junction kept 10 bases outside the gene matches. In germline, CDR1 is MDHEN, CDR2 SYDVKM. CDR3 coding DNA: TGTGCCAGCAGTCTAGGCCCGACTAGCGGGAGAGCCTACGAGCAGTACGTC. Translated, it gives CASSLGPTSGRAYEQYV.

The gene calls are TRBV7-2 and TRBJ2-2, with TRBD1 matching 7 bases. V lost 5 bases, J lost 6 bases, and 6 bases stayed unmatched. CDR3 length equals 14 residues. Germline lookup yields CDR1 SGHTA and CDR2 FQGNSA. CDR3 protein: CASSPRQGPGELFF. The DNA of the CDR3 is TGTGCCAGCAGCCCTCGACAGGGACCCGGGGAGCTGTTTTTT.

This rearrangement joins TRBV12-2 to TRBJ1-5. TRBV12-2 corresponds to a pseudogene. This CDR3 region has 15 residues. CDR3 DNA sequence: TGTGCAAGTCGCTTAGCGTGGGAGGTAAATCAGCCCCAGCATTTT. This codes for CASRLAWEVNQPQHF.

CDR3 protein: CASSSEGGPSQETQYF. CDR3 sequence (DNA): TGTGCCAGCAGTTCCGAGGGAGGGCCGAGCCAAGAGACCCAGTACTTC. The chain employs TRBV6-5 and TRBJ2-5, with 7 bases lining up with TRBD2. Germline V gene data show CDR1 as MNHEY and CDR2 as SVGAGI. The V segment lost 4 bases and the J segment 1 base; nucleotides outside the gene matches: 9. The CDR3 consists of 16 residues.

The J gene is TRBJ2-6, the V gene TRBV27; 10 positions match TRBD1. Looked up from germline, CDR1 is MNHEY and CDR2 is SMNVEV (reference sequence). V shed 5 bases, J shed 4 bases, and the junction held 8 bases outside the gene matches. The CDR3 has 17 amino acids. The CDR3 is CASSVGTGVGGANVLTF. The DNA of the CDR3 is TGTGCCAGCAGTGTCGGGACAGGGGTGGGAGGGGCCAACGTCCTGACTTTC.

The chain combines TRBV27 with TRBJ1-2; tentative D call: TRBD1 (6 bases). With 6 bases removed from V and 6 bases from J, the gap between germline ends came to 20 bases. This CDR3 is built from 15 residues. Germline V gene data show CDR1 as MNHEY and CDR2 as SMNVEV (reference sequence). CDR3 coding DNA: TGTGCCAGCAGCCCCAGTCGGGGGGGCTGGGATGGCTACACCTTC. This encodes CASSPSRGGWDGYTF.

The CDR3 coding sequence is TGTGCCAGCAGCTTGGGGGAGGGATTCATAGGCGAGCAGTACGTC. Protein: CASSLGEGFIGEQYV. The chain has TRBV5-6 and TRBJ2-7, with TRBD2 matching 7 bases. CDR1 and CDR2 (germline): SGHDT, YYEEEE. V shed 0 bases, J shed 6 bases, and the junction held 9 bases outside the gene matches. The CDR3 totals 15 residues.

V gene TRBV19 combines with J gene TRBJ1-1; D ambiguous. This CDR3 has 15 amino acids. Germline CDR1 reads LNHDA; CDR2 reads SQIVND (reference sequence). The germline V and J ends were trimmed by 1 base and 1 base, with 10 bases remaining between them. CDR3 coding DNA: TGTGCCAGTAGTATAGGGTTGGGCCCGAACACTGAAGCTTTCTTT. Translation gives CASSIGLGPNTEAFF.

The rearrangement uses TRBV7-9 and TRBJ2-7; 7 bases agree with TRBD2. This CDR3 contains 13 residues. Germline lookup yields CDR1 SEHNR and CDR2 FQNEAQ (reference sequence). Losses at the gene ends were 5 bases for V and 6 bases for J; bases not matched to a gene: 7. The CDR3 loop reads CASSLTSFSEQYV. The CDR3 coding sequence is TGTGCCAGCAGCCTGACTAGCTTCTCCGAGCAGTACGTC.

This clone was detected once. This sequence joins TRBV20-1 and TRBJ1-4; D is uncertain. The CDR3 loop spans 10 amino acids. Germline CDR1 reads DFQATT; CDR2 reads SNEGSKA (reference sequence). V was pared by 3 bases and J by 8 bases, with 4 bases between. The CDR3 is CSAREEKLFF. For the CDR3, the DNA is TGCAGTGCTAGGGAGGAAAAACTGTTTTTT.

The rearrangement uses TRBV5-1 and TRBJ2-3; D is ambiguous. CDR1 and CDR2 from the germline V gene are SGHRS and YFSETQ. This CDR3 has 16 amino acids. V was pared by 6 bases and J by 0 bases, with 17 bases between. As DNA, the CDR3 is TGCGCCAGCACAAGACTGTCGTATACTAGCACAGATACGCAGTATTTT. This sequence encodes CASTRLSYTSTDTQYF.

This chain links TRBV14 with TRBJ2-3, with D possibly TRBD1 on 6 matching bases. There are 15 residues in the CDR3. V was trimmed by 1 base and J by 3 bases, leaving 11 bases between them. The germline V gene has CDR1 SGHDN and CDR2 FVKESK. In DNA, the CDR3 is TGTGCCAGCAGCCAAGTATCAGGGGAGACAGATACGCAGTATTTT. Translating it yields CASSQVSGETDTQYF.